This T cell receptor (beta chain) was captured in a study of T cell changes during pregnancy in multiple sclerosis. The CDR3 extends over 15 amino acids. Germline V lookup: CDR1 SGDLS, CDR2 YYNGEE. Trimming cost V 4 bases and J 1 base; bases outside gene matches: 3. TCRdb's table, derived via immunoSEQ multiplex PCR, lists solely in-frame clones and lacks some. This table holds approximately 90,000 clones, 80% to 95% found once. The chain carries TRBV9 and TRBJ2-2; the match to TRBD2 covers 8 bases. The TCR originated in a female donor with multiple sclerosis, enrolled in a pregnancy study. The specimen was peripheral blood, collected after pregnancy. The CDR3: CASSPGGGNTGELFF. In nucleotides, the CDR3 is TGTGCCAGCAGCCCCGGGGGGGGGAACACCGGGGAGCTGTTTTTT.